This entry describes one T cell receptor beta chain. Its antigen is as yet unknown. These data originate in a study of cytomegalovirus exposure and HLA in healthy donors. Study-wide results and limits: Researchers reported that a few CMV-associated chains were confirmed in vitro as CMV antigen-specific. Published work reported that the classifier diagnosed cytomegalovirus status with high specificity and sensitivity.

Measured with immunoSEQ multiplex PCR; TCRdb has only the in-frame clones, and not every one. The table has more than 85,000 clones, around 93% seen once. A 120-subject validation cohort, separate from the roughly 680-subject first cohort, supplied the donors. Trimming stripped 2 bases from V and 1 base from J, with 8 bases between. Looked up from germline, CDR1 is KGHSH and CDR2 is LQKENI. The CDR3 is made up of 14 amino acids. Sequencing was done on a sample of PBMCs. The chain carries TRBV18 and TRBJ1-1; TRBD1 might be the D (6 bases). The TCR comes from a woman aged 30 to 39 in good health and CMV-seropositive. CDR3 DNA: TGTGCCAGCTCACCAAAACAGGGGAACACTGAAGCTTTCTTT. This sequence encodes CASSPKQGNTEAFF.